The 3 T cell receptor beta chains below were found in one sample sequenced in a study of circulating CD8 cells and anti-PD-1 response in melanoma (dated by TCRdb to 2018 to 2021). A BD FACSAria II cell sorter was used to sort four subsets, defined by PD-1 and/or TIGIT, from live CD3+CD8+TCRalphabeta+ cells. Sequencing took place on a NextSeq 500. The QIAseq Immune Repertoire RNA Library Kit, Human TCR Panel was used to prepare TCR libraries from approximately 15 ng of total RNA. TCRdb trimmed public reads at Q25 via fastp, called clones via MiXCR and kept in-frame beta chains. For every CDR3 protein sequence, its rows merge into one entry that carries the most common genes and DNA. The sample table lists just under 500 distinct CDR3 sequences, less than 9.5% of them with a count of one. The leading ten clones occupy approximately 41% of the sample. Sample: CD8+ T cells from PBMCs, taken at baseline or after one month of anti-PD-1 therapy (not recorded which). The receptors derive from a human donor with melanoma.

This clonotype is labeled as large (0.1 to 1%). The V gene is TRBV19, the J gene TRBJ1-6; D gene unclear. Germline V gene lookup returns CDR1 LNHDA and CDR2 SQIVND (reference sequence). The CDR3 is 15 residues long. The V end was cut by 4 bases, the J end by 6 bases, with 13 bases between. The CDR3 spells CASSRDKETNSPLHF. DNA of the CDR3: TGTGCCAGTAGTAGAGACAAAGAAACTAATTCACCCCTCCACTTT.

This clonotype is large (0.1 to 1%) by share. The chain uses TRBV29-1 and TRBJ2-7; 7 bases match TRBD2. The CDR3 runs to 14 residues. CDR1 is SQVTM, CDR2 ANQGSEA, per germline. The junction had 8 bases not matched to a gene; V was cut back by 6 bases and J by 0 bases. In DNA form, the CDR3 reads TGCAGCGTCATAAGCGGGGAAAGCTCCTACGAGCAGTACTTC. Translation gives CSVISGESSYEQYF.

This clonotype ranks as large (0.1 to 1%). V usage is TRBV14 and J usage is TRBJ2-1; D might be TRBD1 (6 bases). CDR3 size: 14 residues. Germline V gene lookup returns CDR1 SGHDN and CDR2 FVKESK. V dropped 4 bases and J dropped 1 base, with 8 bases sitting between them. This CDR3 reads CASSRQVSYNEQFF. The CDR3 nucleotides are TGTGCCAGCAGCCGACAGGTTTCCTACAATGAGCAGTTCTTC.